The rows below give T cell receptor beta chains drawn from one sample of a study of cytotoxic CD8 clonotypes in ibrutinib-treated CLL. TCRdb's copy holds only in-frame clones and misses some; the assay was immunoSEQ multiplex PCR. The table lists about 130,000 clones, 75% to 85% of them singletons. This material consisted of PBMCs, taken after 12 months of ibrutinib treatment. Every receptor here comes from a human donor with chronic lymphocytic leukemia. CDR3s include the opening cysteine and the closing phenylalanine or tryptophan. Each record gives: D gene, V gene, J gene, clone size, CDR3 DNA, CDR3 protein. The D gene is left open where the match is weak. Rows give clone size only sometimes, using once, few, many, or a class for an expanded clone.

d_gene: TRBD1; v_gene: TRBV7-9; j_gene: TRBJ1-5; abundance: few; CDR3nt: TGTGCCAGCAGCTTATACAGGGGTGGCAATCAGCCCCAGCATTTT; CDR3aa: CASSLYRGGNQPQHF
d_gene: NA; v_gene: TRBV4-3; j_gene: TRBJ1-2; abundance: NA; CDR3nt: TGCGCCAGCAGCCAGGCCACCCAGGGGAACTATGGCTACACCTTC; CDR3aa: CASSQATQGNYGYTF
d_gene: TRBD2; v_gene: TRBV6-6; j_gene: TRBJ2-7; abundance: NA; CDR3nt: TGTGCCAGCAGTCCCAGCGGGGCGAGCTCCTACGAGCAGTACTTC; CDR3aa: CASSPSGASSYEQYF
d_gene: NA; v_gene: TRBV30; j_gene: TRBJ1-2; abundance: few; CDR3nt: TGTGCCTGGAGTCGGGGCAGGGCAGGGACCTTGCGCTATGGCTACACCTTC; CDR3aa: CAWSRGRAGTLRYGYTF
d_gene: TRBD2; v_gene: TRBV4-3; j_gene: TRBJ2-7; abundance: NA; CDR3nt: TGCGCCAGCAGCCAAGCCGCTAGCGGGAGGGGGGAGCAGTACTTC; CDR3aa: CASSQAASGRGEQYF
d_gene: NA; v_gene: TRBV7-6; j_gene: TRBJ1-2; abundance: few; CDR3nt: TGTGCCAGCAGCCCAATCTCAGGTCCTTATGGCTACACCTTC; CDR3aa: CASSPISGPYGYTF
d_gene: TRBD2; v_gene: TRBV15; j_gene: TRBJ2-7; abundance: NA; CDR3nt: TGTGCCACCAGCAGAGTTGGGGGCGGGAGGACCTACGAGCAGTACTTC; CDR3aa: CATSRVGGGRTYEQYF
d_gene: NA; v_gene: TRBV12-5; j_gene: TRBJ2-3; abundance: NA; CDR3nt: TGTGCTAGTGGTTTCAACACAGATACGCAGTATTTT; CDR3aa: CASGFNTDTQYF
d_gene: NA; v_gene: TRBV7-9; j_gene: TRBJ1-1; abundance: NA; CDR3nt: TGTGCCAGCAGCAGCGGGCCAGATGAAGCTTTCTTT; CDR3aa: CASSSGPDEAFF
d_gene: NA; v_gene: TRBV18; j_gene: TRBJ2-1; abundance: NA; CDR3nt: TGTGCCAGCTCACCAGCGGTTATTACCTACAATGAGCAGTTCTTC; CDR3aa: CASSPAVITYNEQFF
d_gene: NA; v_gene: TRBV28; j_gene: TRBJ2-4; abundance: NA; CDR3nt: TGTGCCAGCAGTCAACCGGGACAAGCCATTGCCAAAAACATTCAGTACTTC; CDR3aa: CASSQPGQAIAKNIQYF
d_gene: NA; v_gene: TRBV7-2; j_gene: TRBJ2-3; abundance: NA; CDR3nt: TGTGCCAGCAGCCCCGAAAGATCAGATACGCAGTATTTT; CDR3aa: CASSPERSDTQYF
d_gene: TRBD1; v_gene: TRBV6-5; j_gene: TRBJ1-2; abundance: NA; CDR3nt: TGTGCCAGCAGTGGGACAGGAAACTATGGCTACACCTTC; CDR3aa: CASSGTGNYGYTF
d_gene: NA; v_gene: TRBV18; j_gene: TRBJ1-4; abundance: NA; CDR3nt: TGTGCCAGCTCACCATTGAGGGGGGAAGAAAAACTGTTTTTT; CDR3aa: CASSPLRGEEKLFF
d_gene: TRBD1; v_gene: TRBV5-4; j_gene: TRBJ1-2; abundance: NA; CDR3nt: TGTGCCAGCAGCCGGGGACAGGCAAATAACTATGGCTACACCTTC; CDR3aa: CASSRGQANNYGYTF
d_gene: TRBD2; v_gene: TRBV29-1; j_gene: TRBJ2-7; abundance: NA; CDR3nt: TGCAGCGGGCGGACTAGCGGCTACGAGCAGTACTTC; CDR3aa: CSGRTSGYEQYF
d_gene: TRBD1; v_gene: TRBV7-2; j_gene: TRBJ1-4; abundance: NA; CDR3nt: TGTGCCAGCAGCTTACGCAGGGGGGATGAAAAACTGTTTTTT; CDR3aa: CASSLRRGDEKLFF
d_gene: NA; v_gene: TRBV11-3; j_gene: TRBJ1-1; abundance: few; CDR3nt: TGTGCCAGCAGCTTAGGACCAAACACTGAAGCTTTCTTT; CDR3aa: CASSLGPNTEAFF
d_gene: TRBD2; v_gene: TRBV19; j_gene: TRBJ2-7; abundance: NA; CDR3nt: TGTGCCAGTAGTGGAACTAGCGGGGTCTCTAAGTTCGAGCAGTACTTC; CDR3aa: CASSGTSGVSKFEQYF
d_gene: NA; v_gene: TRBV7-2; j_gene: TRBJ1-4; abundance: NA; CDR3nt: TGTGCCAGCAGCTTAGGACAAGGGGAGGTCGAAAAACTGTTTTTT; CDR3aa: CASSLGQGEVEKLFF
d_gene: NA; v_gene: TRBV28; j_gene: TRBJ1-1; abundance: NA; CDR3nt: TGTGCCAGCAAGTCCACACGGTGGAAAGCTTTCTTT; CDR3aa: CASKSTRWKAFF
d_gene: NA; v_gene: TRBV11-2; j_gene: TRBJ2-7; abundance: once; CDR3nt: TGTGCCAGCAGCTTAATTGGGGTCGGGGTACAGTACGAGCAGTACTTC; CDR3aa: CASSLIGVGVQYEQYF
d_gene: NA; v_gene: TRBV7-7; j_gene: TRBJ2-5; abundance: NA; CDR3nt: TGTGCTAGCAGCTTAGTTGGAGCAGCTGAGACCCAGTACTTC; CDR3aa: CASSLVGAAETQYF
d_gene: NA; v_gene: TRBV19; j_gene: TRBJ1-5; abundance: NA; CDR3nt: TGTGCCAGTAGTATCCGACGGTGGAGTGTGGTTGGGACCAATTTCTTCGCTTTT; CDR3aa: CASSIRRWSVVGTNFFAF
d_gene: NA; v_gene: TRBV19; j_gene: TRBJ1-5; abundance: NA; CDR3nt: TGTGCCAGTAGTGCCCGACAAATTGATCAGCCCCAGCATTTT; CDR3aa: CASSARQIDQPQHF
d_gene: TRBD2; v_gene: TRBV9; j_gene: TRBJ2-7; abundance: NA; CDR3nt: TGTGCCAGCAGCACCCGGACTAGCGGGTACTACGAGCAGTACTTC; CDR3aa: CASSTRTSGYYEQYF
d_gene: TRBD2; v_gene: TRBV7-8; j_gene: TRBJ2-7; abundance: NA; CDR3nt: TGTGCCAGCAGACTAACCGGGACTAGCACCTACGAGCAGTACTTC; CDR3aa: CASRLTGTSTYEQYF
d_gene: NA; v_gene: TRBV30; j_gene: TRBJ2-1; abundance: NA; CDR3nt: TGTGCCTGGAGTAGGCCCGGAGGCGCGCAGTTCTTC; CDR3aa: CAWSRPGGAQFF
d_gene: TRBD1; v_gene: TRBV4-3; j_gene: TRBJ1-1; abundance: NA; CDR3nt: TGCGCCAGCAGCCAAGAACCTGACAGGGGCTTTGGAGCTTTCTTT; CDR3aa: CASSQEPDRGFGAFF
d_gene: NA; v_gene: TRBV5-1; j_gene: TRBJ2-5; abundance: NA; CDR3nt: TGCGCCAGCACTCCCCGGACGGGGAGGGGGGAGACCCAGTACTTC; CDR3aa: CASTPRTGRGETQYF
d_gene: TRBD1; v_gene: TRBV7-2; j_gene: TRBJ1-1; abundance: NA; CDR3nt: TGTGCCAGCAGAGCGGACAGGGTGAACACTGAAGCTTTCTTT; CDR3aa: CASRADRVNTEAFF
d_gene: TRBD1; v_gene: TRBV5-1; j_gene: TRBJ2-7; abundance: NA; CDR3nt: TGCGCCAGCAGCTTGGGGACAGGTTCTCCCTACGAGCAGTACTTC; CDR3aa: CASSLGTGSPYEQYF
d_gene: TRBD1; v_gene: TRBV5-4; j_gene: TRBJ2-1; abundance: NA; CDR3nt: TGTGCCAGCAGCCCCAACCGGGACAGGGGCGATGAGCAGTTCTTC; CDR3aa: CASSPNRDRGDEQFF
d_gene: NA; v_gene: TRBV6-1; j_gene: TRBJ2-1; abundance: NA; CDR3nt: TGTGCCAGCAGGGCAGGGACCTTCTCCTACAATGAGCAGTTCTTC; CDR3aa: CASRAGTFSYNEQFF
d_gene: TRBD2; v_gene: TRBV4-1; j_gene: TRBJ2-3; abundance: NA; CDR3nt: TGCGCCAGCAGCCAAGTGGGACTAGCGGGAGACAAACGGGATACGCAGTATTTT; CDR3aa: CASSQVGLAGDKRDTQYF
d_gene: TRBD2; v_gene: TRBV5-6; j_gene: TRBJ2-1; abundance: NA; CDR3nt: TGTGCCAGCAGCTTGGGGTGGACGGGAGGGCCAGGGGATGAGCAGTTCTTC; CDR3aa: CASSLGWTGGPGDEQFF
d_gene: TRBD2; v_gene: TRBV28; j_gene: TRBJ2-3; abundance: NA; CDR3nt: TGTGCCAGCGGGGGGAGGACTAGAAGCACAGATACGCAGTATTTT; CDR3aa: CASGGRTRSTDTQYF
d_gene: NA; v_gene: TRBV27; j_gene: TRBJ2-6; abundance: once; CDR3nt: TGTGCCAGCACGGATCCACAGGACTCTGGGGCCAACGTCCTGACTTTC; CDR3aa: CASTDPQDSGANVLTF
d_gene: TRBD1; v_gene: TRBV10-2; j_gene: TRBJ1-2; abundance: NA; CDR3nt: TGCGCCAGCAGTTGGGACAGCATCTATGGCTACACCTTC; CDR3aa: CASSWDSIYGYTF
d_gene: TRBD2; v_gene: TRBV7-3; j_gene: TRBJ2-1; abundance: NA; CDR3nt: TGTGCCAGCAGCGCGACGGGAGGCGTGTACAATGAGCAGTTCTTC; CDR3aa: CASSATGGVYNEQFF
d_gene: NA; v_gene: TRBV7-6; j_gene: TRBJ2-7; abundance: NA; CDR3nt: TGTGCCAGCAGCCCCTCGGCAGCGGAGTCCTACGAGCAGTACTTC; CDR3aa: CASSPSAAESYEQYF
d_gene: NA; v_gene: TRBV7-9; j_gene: TRBJ1-3; abundance: NA; CDR3nt: TGTGCCAGCAGCTTAGTGGGCAAGGCGACTGGTGGAAACACCATATATTTT; CDR3aa: CASSLVGKATGGNTIYF
d_gene: NA; v_gene: TRBV30; j_gene: TRBJ1-3; abundance: NA; CDR3nt: TGTGCCTGGAGTGGTCGTTCTGGAAACACCATATATTTT; CDR3aa: CAWSGRSGNTIYF
d_gene: TRBD2; v_gene: TRBV5-4; j_gene: TRBJ2-3; abundance: NA; CDR3nt: TGTGCCAGCAGGGAGCGGGAGGTTGATACGCAGTATTTT; CDR3aa: CASREREVDTQYF
d_gene: NA; v_gene: TRBV28; j_gene: TRBJ1-5; abundance: NA; CDR3nt: TGTGCCAGCAGTTTACCGGGACATCCTAGCAATCAGCCCCAGCATTTT; CDR3aa: CASSLPGHPSNQPQHF
d_gene: TRBD1; v_gene: TRBV6-5; j_gene: TRBJ2-7; abundance: NA; CDR3nt: TGTGCCAGCAGGACAGGGGGGTCCAGCGAGCAGTACTTC; CDR3aa: CASRTGGSSEQYF
d_gene: NA; v_gene: TRBV7-8; j_gene: TRBJ2-7; abundance: few; CDR3nt: TGTGCCAGCAGCTTAGACAGGATTGATGGCGAGCAGTACTTC; CDR3aa: CASSLDRIDGEQYF
d_gene: NA; v_gene: TRBV4-2; j_gene: TRBJ2-5; abundance: NA; CDR3nt: TGTGCCAGCAGCCAAGCGTATGAGGAGACCCAGTACTTC; CDR3aa: CASSQAYEETQYF
d_gene: NA; v_gene: TRBV27; j_gene: TRBJ2-5; abundance: NA; CDR3nt: TGTGCCAGCAGACGGGCCTCGGGGGAGACCCAGTACTTC; CDR3aa: CASRRASGETQYF
d_gene: TRBD2; v_gene: TRBV7-8; j_gene: TRBJ2-2; abundance: NA; CDR3nt: TGTGCCAGCAGCTTTAGCGGGAGCGGTGTCGGGGAGCTGTTTTTT; CDR3aa: CASSFSGSGVGELFF
d_gene: TRBD2; v_gene: TRBV7-9; j_gene: TRBJ2-2; abundance: NA; CDR3nt: TGTGCCAGCAGATCAACTAGCGGGAGAAACCCCCGGGAGCTGTTTTTT; CDR3aa: CASRSTSGRNPRELFF
d_gene: NA; v_gene: TRBV6-1; j_gene: TRBJ2-5; abundance: NA; CDR3nt: TGTGCCACCGACCCACAGGGACACCAAGAGACCCAGTACTTC; CDR3aa: CATDPQGHQETQYF
d_gene: TRBD1; v_gene: TRBV2; j_gene: TRBJ2-2; abundance: NA; CDR3nt: TGTGCCAGCAGATCCGGGACAGGGGTCACCGGGGAGCTGTTTTTT; CDR3aa: CASRSGTGVTGELFF
d_gene: TRBD1; v_gene: TRBV6-4; j_gene: TRBJ2-6; abundance: NA; CDR3nt: TGTGCCAGCAGTGACTCACAGGGGGGGGCCAACGTCCTGACTTTC; CDR3aa: CASSDSQGGANVLTF